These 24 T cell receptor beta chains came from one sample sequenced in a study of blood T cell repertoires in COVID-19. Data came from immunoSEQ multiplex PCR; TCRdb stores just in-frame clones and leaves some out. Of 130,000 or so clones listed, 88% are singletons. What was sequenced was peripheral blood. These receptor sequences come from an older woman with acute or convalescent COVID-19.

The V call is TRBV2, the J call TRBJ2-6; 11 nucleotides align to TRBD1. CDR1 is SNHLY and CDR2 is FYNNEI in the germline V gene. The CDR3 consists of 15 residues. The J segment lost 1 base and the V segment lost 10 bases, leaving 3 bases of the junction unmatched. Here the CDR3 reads CAIGQGASGANVLTF. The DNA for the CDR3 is TGTGCCATCGGACAGGGGGCATCTGGGGCCAACGTCCTGACTTTC.

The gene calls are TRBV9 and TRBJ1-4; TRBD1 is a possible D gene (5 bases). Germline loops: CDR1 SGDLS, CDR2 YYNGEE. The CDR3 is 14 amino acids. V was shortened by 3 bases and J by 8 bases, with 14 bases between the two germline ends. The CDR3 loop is CASSGTRFGEKLFF. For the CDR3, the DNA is TGTGCCAGCAGCGGGACACGTTTTGGGGAAAAACTGTTTTTT.

The DNA of the CDR3 is TGCGCCAGCAGCCAAGTCCAGGCCAACACCGGGGAGCTGTTTTTT. It codes for CASSQVQANTGELFF. This chain joins TRBV4-1 and TRBJ2-2; D unclear. This CDR3 is 15 amino acids long. Looked up from germline, CDR1 is MGHRA and CDR2 is YSYEKL. Trimming stripped 1 base from V and 2 bases from J, with 8 bases between.

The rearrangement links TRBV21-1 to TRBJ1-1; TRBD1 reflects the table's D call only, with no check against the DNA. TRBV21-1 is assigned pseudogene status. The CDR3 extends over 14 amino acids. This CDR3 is CASSKVGTGRGAFF. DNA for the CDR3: TGTGCCAGCAGCAAAGTAGGGACAGGGAGGGGAGCTTTCTTT.

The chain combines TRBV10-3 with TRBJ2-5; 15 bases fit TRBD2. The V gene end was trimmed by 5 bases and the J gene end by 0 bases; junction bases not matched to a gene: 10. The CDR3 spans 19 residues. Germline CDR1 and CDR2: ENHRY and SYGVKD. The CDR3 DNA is TGTGCCATCAGTATTGGGGGACTAGCGGGGGGAACGTACCAAGAGACCCAGTACTTC. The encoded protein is CAISIGGLAGGTYQETQYF.

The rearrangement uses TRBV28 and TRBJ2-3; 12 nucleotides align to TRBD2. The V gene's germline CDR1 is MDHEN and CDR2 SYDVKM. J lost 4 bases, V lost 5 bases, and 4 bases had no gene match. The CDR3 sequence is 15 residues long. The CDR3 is CASSLAGGHPDTQYF. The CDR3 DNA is TGTGCCAGCAGTCTAGCGGGGGGGCACCCAGATACGCAGTATTTT.

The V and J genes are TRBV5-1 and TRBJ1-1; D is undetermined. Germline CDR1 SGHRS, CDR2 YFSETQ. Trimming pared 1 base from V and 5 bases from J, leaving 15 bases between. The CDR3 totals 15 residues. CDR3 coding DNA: TGCGCCAGCAGCTTGCTAGATGGCGGCGAGACTGAAGCTTTCTTT. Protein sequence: CASSLLDGGETEAFF.

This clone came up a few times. The CDR3 DNA reads TGTGCCAGCAGCGAAGCCGTGGACAGGGGTGGTCTTTATAGCAATCAGCCCCAGCATTTT. Amino acid sequence: CASSEAVDRGGLYSNQPQHF. The V and J genes are TRBV21-1 and TRBJ1-5; the D segment call TRBD1 is taken from the table without a DNA check. TRBV21-1 is a pseudogene. The CDR3 length is 20 residues.

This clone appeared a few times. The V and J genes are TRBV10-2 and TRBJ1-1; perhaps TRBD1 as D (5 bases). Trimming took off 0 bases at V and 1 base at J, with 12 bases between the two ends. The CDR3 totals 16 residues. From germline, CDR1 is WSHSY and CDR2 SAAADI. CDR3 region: CASSESQRGGNTEAFF. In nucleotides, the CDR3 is TGCGCCAGCAGTGAGTCCCAGCGGGGCGGGAACACTGAAGCTTTCTTT.

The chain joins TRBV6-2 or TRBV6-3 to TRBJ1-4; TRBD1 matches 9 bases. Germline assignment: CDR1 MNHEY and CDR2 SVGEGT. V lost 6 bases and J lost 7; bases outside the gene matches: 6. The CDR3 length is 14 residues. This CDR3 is CASSRGTGSEKLFF. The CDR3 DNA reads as TGTGCCAGCAGCCGAGGGACAGGGAGTGAAAAACTGTTTTTT.

This chain's CDR3 is CASSFNNEQFF. CDR3 sequence (DNA): TGTGCCAGCAGTTTTAACAATGAGCAGTTCTTC. This sequence joins TRBV12-3 or TRBV12-4 and TRBJ2-1, with D uncertain. This CDR3 is 11 amino acids long. Trimming took off 3 bases at V and 5 bases at J, with 2 bases between the two ends.

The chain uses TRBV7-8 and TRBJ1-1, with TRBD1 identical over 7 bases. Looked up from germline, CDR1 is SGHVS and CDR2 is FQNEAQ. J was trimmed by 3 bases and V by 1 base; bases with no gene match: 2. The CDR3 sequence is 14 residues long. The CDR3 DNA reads TGTGCCAGCAGCTTAGAGACAGGGTACACTGAAGCTTTCTTT. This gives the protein CASSLETGYTEAFF.

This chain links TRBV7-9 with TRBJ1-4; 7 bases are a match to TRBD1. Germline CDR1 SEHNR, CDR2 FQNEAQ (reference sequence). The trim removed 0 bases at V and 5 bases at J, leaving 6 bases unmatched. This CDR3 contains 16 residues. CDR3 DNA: TGTGCCAGCAGCTTAGCAGACGGGACAGAAAATGAAAAACTGTTTTTT. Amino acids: CASSLADGTENEKLFF.

The chain's CDR3 is CASSWGTGGEKLFF. DNA for the CDR3: TGTGCCAGCAGCTGGGGGACAGGGGGAGAAAAACTGTTTTTT. The V and J genes are TRBV5-5 and TRBJ1-4, with TRBD1 matching 11 bases. The CDR3 extends over 14 amino acids. The junction had 3 bases not matched to a gene; V was cut back by 3 bases and J by 8 bases. Germline lookup yields CDR1 SGHKS and CDR2 YYEKEE (reference sequence).

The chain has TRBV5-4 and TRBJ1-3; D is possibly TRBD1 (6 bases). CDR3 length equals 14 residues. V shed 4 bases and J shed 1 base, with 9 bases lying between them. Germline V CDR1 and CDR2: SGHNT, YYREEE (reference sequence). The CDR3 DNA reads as TGTGCCAGCAGCAAGGGGGGGTCTGGAAACACCATATATTTT. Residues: CASSKGGSGNTIYF.

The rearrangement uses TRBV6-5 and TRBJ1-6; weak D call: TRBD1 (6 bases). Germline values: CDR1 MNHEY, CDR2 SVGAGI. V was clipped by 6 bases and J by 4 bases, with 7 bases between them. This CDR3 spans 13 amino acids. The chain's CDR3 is CASRGAYNSPLHF. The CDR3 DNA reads TGTGCCAGCAGGGGGGCGTATAATTCACCCCTCCACTTT.

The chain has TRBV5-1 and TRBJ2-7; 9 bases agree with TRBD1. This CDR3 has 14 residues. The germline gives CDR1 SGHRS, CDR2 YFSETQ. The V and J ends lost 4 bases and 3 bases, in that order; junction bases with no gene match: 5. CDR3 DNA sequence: TGCGCCAGCAGCCCGGACAGGGGAGGCTACGAGCAGTACTTC. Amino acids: CASSPDRGGYEQYF.

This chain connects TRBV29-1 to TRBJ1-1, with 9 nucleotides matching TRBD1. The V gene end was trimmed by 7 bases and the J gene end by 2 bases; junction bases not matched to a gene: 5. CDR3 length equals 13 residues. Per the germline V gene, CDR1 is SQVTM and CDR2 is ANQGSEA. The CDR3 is CSGAQGANTEAFF. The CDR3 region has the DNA TGCAGCGGGGCACAGGGGGCTAACACTGAAGCTTTCTTT.

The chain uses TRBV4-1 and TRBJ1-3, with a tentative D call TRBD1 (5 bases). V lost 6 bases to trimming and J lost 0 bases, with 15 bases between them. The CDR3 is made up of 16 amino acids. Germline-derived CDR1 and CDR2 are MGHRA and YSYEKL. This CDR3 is CASRRRGEDSGNTIYF. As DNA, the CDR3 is TGCGCCAGCAGGCGGAGGGGTGAGGACTCTGGAAACACCATATATTTT.

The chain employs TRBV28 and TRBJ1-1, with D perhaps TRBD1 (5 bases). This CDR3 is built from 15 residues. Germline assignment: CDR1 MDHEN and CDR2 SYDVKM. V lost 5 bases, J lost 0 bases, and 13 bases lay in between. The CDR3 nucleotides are TGTGCCAGCAGTGGGGGGGGGATGGTGAACACTGAAGCTTTCTTT. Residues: CASSGGGMVNTEAFF.

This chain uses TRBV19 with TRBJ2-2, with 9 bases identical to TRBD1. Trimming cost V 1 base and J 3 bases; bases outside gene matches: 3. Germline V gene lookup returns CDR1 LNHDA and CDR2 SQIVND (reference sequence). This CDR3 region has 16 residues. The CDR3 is CASSIGTGDYTGELFF. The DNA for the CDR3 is TGTGCCAGTAGTATAGGGACAGGGGACTACACCGGGGAGCTGTTTTTT.

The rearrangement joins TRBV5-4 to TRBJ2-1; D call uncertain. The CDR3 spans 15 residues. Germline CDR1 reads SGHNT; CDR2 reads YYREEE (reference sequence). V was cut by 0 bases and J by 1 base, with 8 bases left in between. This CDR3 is CASSLGQNSYNEQFF. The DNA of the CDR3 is TGTGCCAGCAGCTTGGGACAAAATTCCTACAATGAGCAGTTCTTC.

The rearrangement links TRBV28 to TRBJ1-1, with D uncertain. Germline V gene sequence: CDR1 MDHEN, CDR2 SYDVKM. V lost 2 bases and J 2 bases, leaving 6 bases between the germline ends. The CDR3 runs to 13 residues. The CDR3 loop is CASSLTVNTEAFF. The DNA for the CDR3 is TGTGCCAGCAGTTTAACGGTTAACACTGAAGCTTTCTTT.

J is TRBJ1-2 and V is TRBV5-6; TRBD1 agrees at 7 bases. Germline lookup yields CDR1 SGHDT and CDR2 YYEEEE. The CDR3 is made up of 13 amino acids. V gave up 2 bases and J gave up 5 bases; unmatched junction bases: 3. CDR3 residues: CASSLSQGYGYTF. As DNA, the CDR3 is TGTGCCAGCAGCTTATCACAGGGGTATGGCTACACCTTC.